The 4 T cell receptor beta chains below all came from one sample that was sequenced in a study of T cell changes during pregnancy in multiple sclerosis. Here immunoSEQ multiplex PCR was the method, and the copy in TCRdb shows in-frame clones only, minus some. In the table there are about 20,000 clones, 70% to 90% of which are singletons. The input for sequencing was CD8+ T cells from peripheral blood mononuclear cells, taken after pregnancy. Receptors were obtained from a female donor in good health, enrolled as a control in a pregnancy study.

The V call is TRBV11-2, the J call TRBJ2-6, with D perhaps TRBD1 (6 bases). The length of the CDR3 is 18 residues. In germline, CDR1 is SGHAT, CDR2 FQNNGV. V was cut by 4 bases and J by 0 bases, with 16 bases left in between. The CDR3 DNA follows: TGTGCCAGCAGCTCCACTGGGGGACAACCCTCTGGGGCCAACGTCCTGACTTTC. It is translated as CASSSTGGQPSGANVLTF.

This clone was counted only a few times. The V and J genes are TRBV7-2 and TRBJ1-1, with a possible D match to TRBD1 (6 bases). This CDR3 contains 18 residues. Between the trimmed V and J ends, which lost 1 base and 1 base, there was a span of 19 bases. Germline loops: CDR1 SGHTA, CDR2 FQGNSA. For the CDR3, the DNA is TGTGCCAGCAGCTTAGGAGCAGGGGTAATTTTAGGGAACACTGAAGCTTTCTTT. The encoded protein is CASSLGAGVILGNTEAFF.

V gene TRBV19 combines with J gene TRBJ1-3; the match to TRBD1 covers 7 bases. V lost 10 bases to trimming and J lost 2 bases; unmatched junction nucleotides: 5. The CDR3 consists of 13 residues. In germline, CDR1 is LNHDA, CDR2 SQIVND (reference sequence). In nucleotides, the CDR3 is TGTGCCACCGACACAGGGGCTGGAAACACCATATATTTT. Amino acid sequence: CATDTGAGNTIYF.

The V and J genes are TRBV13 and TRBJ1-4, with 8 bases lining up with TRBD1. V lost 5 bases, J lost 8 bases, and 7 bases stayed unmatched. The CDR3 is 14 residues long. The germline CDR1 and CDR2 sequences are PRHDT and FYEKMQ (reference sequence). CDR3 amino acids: CASSLGQVREKLFF. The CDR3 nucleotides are TGTGCCAGCAGCCTGGGACAGGTCAGGGAAAAACTGTTTTTT.